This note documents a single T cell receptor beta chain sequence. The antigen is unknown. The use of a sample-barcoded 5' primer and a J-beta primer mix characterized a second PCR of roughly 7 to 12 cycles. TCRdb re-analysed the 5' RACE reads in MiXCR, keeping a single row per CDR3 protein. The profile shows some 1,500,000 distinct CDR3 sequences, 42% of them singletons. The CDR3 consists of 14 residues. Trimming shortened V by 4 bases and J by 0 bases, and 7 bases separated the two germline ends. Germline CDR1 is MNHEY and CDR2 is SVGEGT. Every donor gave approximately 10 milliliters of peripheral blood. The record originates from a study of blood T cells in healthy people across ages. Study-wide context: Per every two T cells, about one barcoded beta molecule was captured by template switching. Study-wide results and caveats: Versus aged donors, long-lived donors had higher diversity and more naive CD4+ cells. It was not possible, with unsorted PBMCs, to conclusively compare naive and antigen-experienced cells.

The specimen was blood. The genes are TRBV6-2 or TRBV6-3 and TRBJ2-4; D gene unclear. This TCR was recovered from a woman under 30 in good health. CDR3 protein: CASSFRRAKNIQYF. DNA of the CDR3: TGTGCCAGCAGTTTTCGCAGAGCCAAAAACATTCAGTACTTC.